This T cell receptor beta chain was retrieved from a study of blood T cells in healthy people across ages. Primed by a sample-barcoded 5' primer and a J-beta primer mix, a second PCR proceeded for roughly 7 to 11 cycles. TCRdb reprocessed the 5' RACE reads via MiXCR and lists one record per CDR3 protein. The repertoire includes 1.5 million to 2 million distinct CDR3 sequences, roughly two fifths of them detected once, and under 25% sits in the top ten. The CDR3 length is 12 residues. Per germline, CDR1 GTSNPN and CDR2 SVGIG (reference sequence). With 0 bases removed from V and 5 bases from J, the gap between germline ends came to 7 bases.

J is TRBJ1-2 and V is TRBV30; D is unresolved. Sequenced sample: blood. The TCR was taken from a human donor in good health. DNA of the CDR3: TGTGCCTGGAGTGTAATGCTTTATGGCTACACCTTC. This translates into CAWSVMLYGYTF. The full variable domain, rest sourced from reference TRBV30 and TRBJ1-2, is SQTIHQWPATLVQPVGSPLSLECTVEGTSNPNLYWYRQAAGRGLQLLFYSVGIGQISSEVPQNLSASRPQDRQFILSSKKLLLSDSGFYLCAWSVMLYGYTFGSGTRLTVV.